This T cell receptor beta chain was captured by sequencing in a study of blood T cell repertoires in COVID-19. Across the study: Both acute and convalescent COVID-19 samples were obtained from the United States, Italy and Spain.

This CDR3 has 12 amino acids. Trimming shortened V by 5 bases and J by 4 bases, and 5 bases separated the two germline ends. Germline V gene data show CDR1 as MNHEY and CDR2 as SMNVEV (reference sequence). The protocol was immunoSEQ multiplex PCR, while the TCRdb copy is restricted to in-frame clones and leaves out a portion. The sample carries roughly 290,000 clones, roughly 90% recorded once. The sequenced sample consisted of peripheral blood. This clonotype was sampled from a man aged 30-40 years with acute or convalescent COVID-19. This sequence joins TRBV27 and TRBJ2-2; D possibly corresponds to TRBD2 (5 bases). The CDR3: CASSRGTGELFF. The CDR3 bases are TGTGCCAGCAGTCGGGGCACCGGGGAGCTGTTTTTT.